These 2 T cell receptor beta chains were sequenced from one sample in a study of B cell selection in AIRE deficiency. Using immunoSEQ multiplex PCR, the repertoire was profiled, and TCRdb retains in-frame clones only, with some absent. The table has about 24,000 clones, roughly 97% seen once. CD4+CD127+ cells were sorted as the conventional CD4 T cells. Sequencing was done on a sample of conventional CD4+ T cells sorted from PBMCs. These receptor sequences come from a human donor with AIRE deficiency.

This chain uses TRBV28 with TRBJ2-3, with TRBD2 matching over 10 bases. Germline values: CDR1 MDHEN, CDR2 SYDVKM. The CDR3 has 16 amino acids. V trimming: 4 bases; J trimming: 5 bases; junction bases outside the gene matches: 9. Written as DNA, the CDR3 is TGTGCCAGCAGTTCGAAGCGGGAGGGGTTAGGAGATACGCAGTATTTT. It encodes CASSSKREGLGDTQYF.

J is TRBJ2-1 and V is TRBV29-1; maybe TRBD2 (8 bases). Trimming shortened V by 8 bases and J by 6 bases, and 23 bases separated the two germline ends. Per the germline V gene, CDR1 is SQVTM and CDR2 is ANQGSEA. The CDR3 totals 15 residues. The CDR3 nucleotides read TGCAGCACCTCGGGAGGGGGCAGGGGAGTCAATGAGCAGTTCTTC. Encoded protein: CSTSGGGRGVNEQFF.